This entry lists 17 T cell receptor beta chains sequenced from one sample in a study of T-cell reconstitution after alpha-beta-depleted transplantation in children. The library targeted TCRbeta and was prepared with unique molecular identifiers. TCRdb fed the PCR reads into MiXCR, producing one record per CDR3 protein. The table lists approximately 400,000 distinct CDR3 sequences, around 15% of them singletons, with over 25% in the top ten. Sequencing was performed on PBMCs, mostly from graft donor cells, taken 360 days after TCRalphabeta/CD19-depleted stem cell transplant. These TCRs come from a boy less than two years old who had a stem cell transplant for Wiskott-Aldrich syndrome, so the T cells may come from the graft donor.

This sequence joins TRBV24-1 and TRBJ1-5, with 7 positions matching TRBD1. V was clipped by 12 bases and J by 0 bases; unmatched bases: 16. Germline V gene sequence: CDR1 KGHDR, CDR2 SFDVKD. This CDR3 region has 17 residues. The CDR3 is CAALGQIFTYSNQPQHF. CDR3 bases: TGTGCCGCTTTGGGACAGATCTTTACTTATAGCAATCAGCCCCAGCATTTT.

This clonotype has more than one count but fewer than ten. V and J are TRBV6-1 and TRBJ2-3; D unclear. V lost 5 bases and J lost 0, with 12 bases in between. The CDR3 spans 15 residues. Per the germline V gene, CDR1 is MNHNS and CDR2 is SASEGT. The CDR3 here is CASSRPGFSTDTQYF. CDR3 nucleotide sequence: TGTGCCAGCAGTCGACCAGGTTTTAGCACAGATACGCAGTATTTT.

This clonotype was seen a few times. The V gene is TRBV12-3 or TRBV12-4, the J gene TRBJ2-1; 7 nucleotides align to TRBD2. The CDR3 contains 18 residues. V lost 5 bases, J lost 0 bases, and 13 bases stayed unmatched. This CDR3 is CASSLQPGTKSSYNEQFF. In nucleotides, the CDR3 is TGTGCCAGCAGTCTCCAACCCGGGACTAAAAGCTCCTACAATGAGCAGTTCTTC.

V usage is TRBV29-1 and J usage is TRBJ1-4, with a tentative D call TRBD1 (6 bases). Germline V gene data show CDR1 as SQVTM and CDR2 as ANQGSEA. CDR3 length: 13 amino acids. V was clipped by 6 bases and J by 6 bases, with 14 bases between them. The CDR3 region is CSVLRGEDEKLFF. The CDR3 region has the DNA TGCAGCGTCCTGAGGGGGGAAGATGAAAAACTGTTTTTT.

This chain uses TRBV10-2 with TRBJ2-1, with TRBD2 matching over 8 bases. The V segment lost 4 bases and the J segment 9 bases; nucleotides outside the gene matches: 2. The length of the CDR3 is 12 residues. The germline gives CDR1 WSHSY, CDR2 SAAADI. Here the CDR3 reads CASSGLAGEQFF. CDR3 in DNA: TGCGCCAGCAGTGGGCTAGCGGGTGAGCAGTTCTTC.

This clonotype was counted a few times. The genes are TRBV5-6 and TRBJ2-5; D possibly uses TRBD1 or TRBD2 (6 bases each). The CDR3 has 18 residues. Trimming removed 3 bases from V and 3 bases from J, with 24 bases in between. Germline V gene sequence: CDR1 SGHDT, CDR2 YYEEEE. The CDR3 is CASSSKQGLRDGKETQYF. The CDR3 coding sequence is TGTGCCAGCAGCTCTAAACAGGGACTTCGCGACGGTAAAGAGACCCAGTACTTC.

This rearrangement joins TRBV5-1 to TRBJ1-2; D may be TRBD1 (5 bases). V was trimmed by 3 bases and J by 3 bases, leaving 9 bases between them. The CDR3 loop spans 13 amino acids. CDR1 SGHRS and CDR2 YFSETQ come from the germline V gene. Here the CDR3 reads CASSSGTDYGYTF. CDR3 DNA sequence: TGCGCCAGCAGCTCCGGGACGGACTATGGCTACACCTTC.

The rearrangement uses TRBV7-9 and TRBJ2-2; D is undetermined. Germline CDR1 SEHNR, CDR2 FQNEAQ (reference sequence). CDR3 length equals 15 residues. V was pared by 4 bases and J by 1 base, with 10 bases between. Here the CDR3 DNA reads TGTGCCAGCAGCTCCTGGCAGATGAACACCGGGGAGCTGTTTTTT. Amino acids: CASSSWQMNTGELFF. Based on the CDR3 plus reference TRBV7-9 and TRBJ2-2, the full variable domain is DTGVSQNPRHKITKRGQNVTFRCDPISEHNRLYWYRQTLGQGPEFLTYFQNEAQLEKSRLLSDRFSAERPKGSFSTLEIQRTEQGDSAMYLCASSSWQMNTGELFFGEGSRLTVL.

V and J are TRBV30 and TRBJ2-7; tentative D call: TRBD1 (5 bases). Between the trimmed V and J ends, which lost 0 bases and 2 bases, there was a span of 11 bases. The germline V gene encodes CDR1 GTSNPN and CDR2 SVGIG (reference sequence). The CDR3 covers 14 residues. The CDR3 protein is CAWSVTGWAYEQYF. The CDR3 DNA sequence: TGTGCCTGGAGTGTAACAGGCTGGGCCTACGAGCAGTACTTC.

The genes are TRBV6-1 and TRBJ2-7; a possible D gene is TRBD2 (6 bases). The germline gives CDR1 MNHNS, CDR2 SASEGT. The CDR3 contains 14 residues. Trimming shortened V by 0 bases and J by 2 bases, and 8 bases separated the two germline ends. CDR3 bases: TGTGCCAGCAGTGAAGCGGAGGGTACCTACGAGCAGTACTTC. Encoded protein: CASSEAEGTYEQYF.

The V call is TRBV29-1, the J call TRBJ2-1, with no clear D. V lost 5 bases to trimming and J lost 7 bases, with 9 bases between them. Germline values: CDR1 SQVTM, CDR2 ANQGSEA. This CDR3 is built from 11 residues. The CDR3 bases are TGCAGCGTTTTAGGGCCAAATGAGCAGTTCTTC. This translates into CSVLGPNEQFF.

The chain employs TRBV12-3 or TRBV12-4 and TRBJ2-1; D ambiguous. The ends were cut back, 2 bases at V and 8 bases at J, with 16 bases in the middle. The CDR3 consists of 15 residues. Here the CDR3 DNA reads TGTGCCAGCAGTTTAAAGGAAAGTAAGGGCGATGAGCAGTTCTTC. Its translation: CASSLKESKGDEQFF.

This clonotype appeared a few times. The chain combines TRBV4-1 with TRBJ1-2, with TRBD1 as a possible D gene (5 bases). The germline gives CDR1 MGHRA, CDR2 YSYEKL. The CDR3 extends over 15 amino acids. Trimming took off 4 bases at V and 6 bases at J, with 18 bases between the two ends. DNA for the CDR3: TGCGCCAGCAGCCGCCTGAGAGGGGTAGCTCATGGCTACACCTTC. Its translation is CASSRLRGVAHGYTF.

The rearrangement joins TRBV11-2 to TRBJ1-2, with D perhaps matching TRBD1 (6 bases). V was shortened by 0 bases and J by 1 base, with 15 bases between the two germline ends. The V gene's germline CDR1 is SGHAT and CDR2 FQNNGV. The CDR3 has 17 amino acids. The CDR3 nucleotides are TGTGCCAGCAGCTTAGACCTATTACAGGGAAGTAACTATGGCTACACCTTC. As protein: CASSLDLLQGSNYGYTF.

In its sample, this clonotype was seen a few times. The rearrangement links TRBV6-1 to TRBJ2-3; maybe TRBD1 (6 bases). Between the trimmed V and J ends, which lost 8 bases and 1 base, there was a span of 16 bases. The CDR3 is made up of 15 amino acids. Germline CDR1 MNHNS, CDR2 SASEGT. The chain's CDR3 is CASDTGISRTDTQYF. The CDR3 nucleotides are TGTGCCAGCGACACAGGGATTTCCCGCACAGATACGCAGTATTTT.

In its sample, this clonotype was seen many times. This chain joins TRBV12-3 or TRBV12-4 and TRBJ2-2; D not resolved. The CDR3 has 15 amino acids. The ends were cut back, 3 bases at V and 4 bases at J, with 12 bases in the middle. In DNA, the CDR3 is TGTGCCAGCAGTTTCGATGTGCAGTTCACCGGGGAGCTGTTTTTT. Translated, it gives CASSFDVQFTGELFF.

This clonotype was observed a few times. The chain links TRBV12-3 or TRBV12-4 to TRBJ2-3; no reliable D call. The CDR3 runs 15 residues. V was clipped by 2 bases and J by 2 bases, with 11 bases between them. CDR3 coding DNA: TGTGCCAGCAGTTTATTGAACAGCAACACAGATACGCAGTATTTT. Residues: CASSLLNSNTDTQYF.